This TCR beta chain was found in a study of T cell responses to AZD1222 COVID-19 vaccine (dated by TCRdb to 2020 to 2023). Concerning the study at large: Because spike-specific TCR depth and breadth did not differ between the two schedules, AZD1222 recipients who got a second dose at roughly 4 weeks were pooled with those who got a second dose at roughly 12 weeks. A total of 233 trial participants underwent TCR sequencing, of whom roughly 210 had received two doses of AZD1222 and 26 had received two doses of the MenACWY control vaccine. Trial participants were enrolled by age into 18-55, 56-69 and 70-plus year subgroups, with approximately 160, 26 and 62 TCR-sequenced participants respectively.

The CDR3 regions of human TCRbeta chains were analyzed by immunosequencing. Under the source paper's analysis protocol: TCRs in the repertoires were compared against a reference library of SARS-CoV-2-specific TCRs that had been generated with the MIRA antigen-specificity platform. Breadth was defined as the fraction of unique TCRs that were SARS-CoV-2-associated, and depth was defined as the fraction of total T cells that were SARS-CoV-2-associated. Using the MIRA data, every spike-specific TCR was mapped to the spike region that the TCR reacted to and assigned to either a CD4 or a CD8 class. Log10-transformed breadth and depth values were compared by one-way ANOVA with Sidak's multiple comparisons tests. Entries here come from immuneACCESS through TCRdb and include only in-frame sequences with V and J called. Some clones fail to appear in such tables; in the studies checked, an unresolved V gene covers under half of the shortfall, and the cause of the remainder is unknown. That table supplies the V and J calls and clone size; D and trimming were determined from the DNA. This sample lists about 150,000 clones; about 95% were detected once. The ten largest clones represent 1.3% of the sample.

CDR1 and CDR2 are drawn from the germline V gene (reference sequence): LGHDT, YNNKEL. Compared with germline, V lacks 6 bases and J lacks 0 bases; bases without a gene match: 2. Including cysteine and phenylalanine, the CDR3 has 16 amino acids. Only the CDR3 portion is preserved as DNA: 48 bases, with reading frame beginning at the first base. This clone was counted a single time. The antigen it binds to is not known. Base quality data are lacking; no much larger clone is found one base away. The label giving this sample's time point can be read as: baseline before first vaccination. Vaccinee samples were obtained from the UK trials COV001 and COV002, which included a single-blind randomized controlled phase 2/3 trial of AZD1222 (ChAdOx1 nCoV-19) in healthy adults. For TCRbeta chain sequencing, PBMC samples from trial participants were taken at day 0 and at day 28 after the second dose. General study outcomes and caveats: Conclusions about previously exposed vaccinees are limited, since just five to seven AZD1222 recipients were seropositive for SARS-CoV-2 at baseline. The 56-69-year group was small, and its depth increase did not reach significance, likely because of low power. Spike-specific TCR breadth and depth rose significantly after two AZD1222 doses compared with day 0 and with MenACWY recipients. The vaccine-associated CD4 TCRs covered the entire spike protein, and the dominant responses fell in regions 160-218 and 743-854. Because no day 14 peak-response samples were available, the repertoires could be characterized only after the peak T cell response. Reportedly, almost half of the unique spike-specific TCRs recognized epitopes lying outside the regions that are mutated in the B.1.351 and B.1.1.7 variants. Most participants were white British and females outnumbered males, and the authors suggested that clonal diversity may have been underestimated.

Rearrangement joined TRBV3-1 (or the pseudogene TRBV3-2) to TRBJ2-1; TRBD2 lines up with 13 middle nucleotides. The TCR was taken from an adult in good health. The specimen was peripheral blood, collected on day 0 of AZD1222 vaccination. The CDR3 protein: CASSRTSGSSYNEQFF. The bases read TGTGCCAGCAGTCGGACTAGCGGGAGCTCCTACAATGAGCAGTTCTTC.